One sample yielded the 19 T cell receptor beta chains listed below, sequenced in a study of early T cells in non-severe SARS-CoV-2 infection. A single record per CDR3 protein comes from TCRdb applying MiXCR to the 5' RACE reads. This sample has some 81,000 distinct CDR3 sequences, with over 8.5% found just once. The sequenced sample was whole blood. The receptors originated from an adult who was a healthcare worker with PCR-confirmed SARS-CoV-2 infection or an uninfected control (not recorded which).

There are a few counts of this clonotype. The CDR3 bases are TGTGCCAGCAAAGCTCTAACTCCCAATTCACCCCTCCACTTT. Residues: CASKALTPNSPLHF. The gene calls are TRBV28 and TRBJ1-6; D not resolved. V dropped 7 bases and J dropped 7 bases, with 14 bases sitting between them. The CDR3 runs 14 residues. Per germline, CDR1 MDHEN and CDR2 SYDVKM.

This clonotype was detected many times. V is TRBV4-1 and J is TRBJ2-5, with no clear D. V was pared by 4 bases and J by 2 bases, with 8 bases between. The CDR3 is made up of 13 amino acids. The germline V gene has CDR1 MGHRA and CDR2 YSYEKL. The CDR3 sequence: CASSRTRQETQYF. The CDR3 DNA follows: TGCGCCAGCAGCCGGACCAGACAAGAGACCCAGTACTTC.

The table lists this clonotype with a few counts. This rearrangement joins TRBV28 to TRBJ1-6, with D unclear. The CDR3 loop spans 14 amino acids. The germline V gene has CDR1 MDHEN and CDR2 SYDVKM. The V gene lost 3 bases and the J gene lost 10 bases, with 13 bases spanning the gap. CDR3 bases: TGTGCCAGCAGTTTCCCGCCAAATGGGTCACCCCTCCACTTT. It translates to CASSFPPNGSPLHF.

This clonotype occurred many times. The chain employs TRBV6-6 and TRBJ2-7; D gene uncertain. Trimming shortened V by 2 bases and J by 3 bases, and 2 bases separated the two germline ends. In germline, CDR1 is MNHNY, CDR2 SVGAGI (reference sequence). CDR3 length: 11 residues. The CDR3 loop is CASSYNYEQYF. The CDR3 DNA sequence: TGTGCCAGCAGTTACAACTACGAGCAGTACTTC.

This clonotype was seen many times. The chain uses TRBV7-3 and TRBJ2-5; 13 bases align to TRBD2. Germline V lookup: CDR1 SGHTA, CDR2 FQGTGA. The V gene end was trimmed by 4 bases and the J gene end by 5 bases; junction bases not matched to a gene: 7. This CDR3 is 16 amino acids long. This CDR3 reads CASSSTGTSGMETQYF. CDR3 DNA sequence: TGTGCCAGCAGCTCAACGGGGACTAGCGGGATGGAGACCCAGTACTTC.

To note about this clonotype: This may come from a read error, since a much larger clone is one base off. V usage is TRBV5-1 and J usage is TRBJ2-5; 7 bases align to TRBD1. The germline gives CDR1 SGHRS, CDR2 YFSETQ. The CDR3 is 14 amino acids. The CDR3: CTSSPSGQKETQYF. DNA for the CDR3: TGCACCAGCAGCCCCTCGGGACAGAAAGAGACCCAGTACTTC.

Only a few counts were recorded for this clonotype. The rearrangement joins TRBV7-9 to TRBJ2-3, with a tentative D call TRBD2 (5 bases). Trimming cost V 5 bases and J 10 bases, with 13 bases left between them. This CDR3 comprises 12 residues. Germline V gene data show CDR1 as SEHNR and CDR2 as FQNEAQ (reference sequence). CDR3 loop: CASSASRASQYF. In DNA, the CDR3 is TGTGCCAGCAGCGCCTCGCGGGCGTCGCAGTATTTT. Combining the CDR3 with reference TRBV7-9 and TRBJ2-3 gives the whole variable domain DTGVSQNPRHKITKRGQNVTFRCDPISEHNRLYWYRQTLGQGPEFLTYFQNEAQLEKSRLLSDRFSAERPKGSFSTLEIQRTEQGDSAMYLCASSASRASQYFGPGTRLTVL.

This clonotype was counted ten times or more. This rearrangement joins TRBV7-3 to TRBJ2-3, with D unclear. This CDR3 has 13 residues. The V end was cut by 5 bases, the J end by 6 bases, with 12 bases between. Germline loops: CDR1 SGHTA, CDR2 FQGTGA. The CDR3 region has the DNA TGTGCCAGCAGCCTAGGAACCCGGGATACGCAGTATTTT. Translated, it gives CASSLGTRDTQYF. Together with reference TRBV7-3 and TRBJ2-3, the CDR3 gives the full variable domain: GAGVSQTPSNKVTEKGKYVELRCDPISGHTALYWYRQSLGQGPEFLIYFQGTGAADDSGLPNDRFFAVRPEGSVSTLKIQRTERGDSAVYLCASSLGTRDTQYFGPGTRLTVL.

There are a few counts of this clonotype. The chain is built from TRBV7-2 and TRBJ2-2; either TRBD1 or TRBD2 may supply D (5 bases each). The V gene's germline CDR1 is SGHTA and CDR2 FQGNSA. The CDR3 consists of 15 residues. Trimming took off 5 bases at V and 5 bases at J, with 15 bases between the two ends. The CDR3 DNA sequence: TGTGCCAGCAGCCCTAGAGGGGCCGGTACCGGGGAGCTGTTTTTT. Translating it yields CASSPRGAGTGELFF.

The chain couples TRBV28 to TRBJ2-5, with 13 bases fitting TRBD2. Germline loops: CDR1 MDHEN, CDR2 SYDVKM. Trimming took 3 bases from V and 2 from J; bases not matched to a gene: 12. The CDR3 runs 19 residues. CDR3 amino acids: CASSFNPTSGRIIQETQYF. CDR3 DNA sequence: TGTGCCAGCAGTTTTAACCCGACTAGCGGGAGGATAATTCAAGAGACCCAGTACTTC.

CDR3 bases: TGTGCCAGCAGTCCCCTGGGGGACAGGGCGTCGGGTACGCAGTATTTT. It yields the protein CASSPLGDRASGTQYF. The rearrangement uses TRBV6-5 and TRBJ2-3; TRBD1 matches 9 bases. CDR3 length: 16 amino acids. Looked up from germline, CDR1 is MNHEY and CDR2 is SVGAGI. V gave up 5 bases and J gave up 8 bases; unmatched junction bases: 14.

There are many counts of this clonotype. The chain joins TRBV20-1 to TRBJ2-7; 9 bases agree with TRBD1. Losses at the gene ends were 3 bases for V and 2 bases for J; bases not matched to a gene: 8. This CDR3 region has 15 residues. The V gene's germline CDR1 is DFQATT and CDR2 SNEGSKA (reference sequence). CDR3 sequence (DNA): TGCAGTGCTAGGGACGGACAGGGGACAACCTACGAGCAGTACTTC. Its protein product is CSARDGQGTTYEQYF.

CDR3 protein: CSASEPQTSYEQYF. The CDR3 DNA follows: TGCAGTGCTAGCGAGCCCCAGACCTCCTACGAGCAGTACTTC. The J gene is TRBJ2-7, the V gene TRBV20-1; no firm D call. In germline, CDR1 is DFQATT, CDR2 SNEGSKA (reference sequence). There are 14 residues in the CDR3. V lost 3 bases to trimming and J lost 0 bases, with 12 bases between them.

This clonotype has at least ten counts. The chain couples TRBV5-1 to TRBJ2-1; 7 positions agree with TRBD1. V shed 6 bases and J 12 bases; nucleotides not matched to a gene: 6. This CDR3 contains 11 residues. The germline V gene has CDR1 SGHRS and CDR2 YFSETQ. CDR3 amino acids: CASNGPGGQFF. In nucleotides, the CDR3 is TGCGCCAGCAATGGTCCAGGGGGGCAGTTCTTC.

The chain's CDR3 is CATRETVADTQYF. DNA of the CDR3: TGTGCCACCAGAGAGACCGTGGCAGATACGCAGTATTTT. The chain uses TRBV15 and TRBJ2-3; D not certain. This CDR3 contains 13 residues. Trimming took 6 bases from V and 4 from J, leaving 11 bases between them. Per the germline V gene, CDR1 is LNHNV and CDR2 is YYDKDF (reference sequence).

Many counts were recorded for this clonotype. V usage is TRBV5-1 and J usage is TRBJ1-6, with TRBD1 matching 8 bases. The CDR3 length is 15 residues. The germline CDR1 and CDR2 sequences are SGHRS and YFSETQ. Trimming removed 4 bases from V and 6 bases from J; junction bases left unmatched: 6. CDR3 in DNA: TGCGCCAGCAGCACAGGGGGGAGGAGTAATTCACCCCTCCACTTT. Its protein product is CASSTGGRSNSPLHF.

The chain carries TRBV4-1 and TRBJ2-3; D may be TRBD1 (5 bases). The CDR3 extends over 16 amino acids. Germline V gives CDR1 MGHRA, CDR2 YSYEKL. V was cut by 1 base and J by 0 bases, with 11 bases left in between. This CDR3 reads CASSQVRTSSTDTQYF. CDR3 in DNA: TGCGCCAGCAGCCAAGTCCGGACATCTAGCACAGATACGCAGTATTTT.

J is TRBJ2-1 and V is TRBV4-1, with unresolved D. Per germline, CDR1 MGHRA and CDR2 YSYEKL. The V gene lost 0 bases and the J gene lost 6 bases, with 3 bases spanning the gap. The CDR3 consists of 12 residues. DNA for the CDR3: TGCGCCAGCAGCCAAGATCTCAATGAGCAGTTCTTC. Protein product: CASSQDLNEQFF.

This clonotype has only a few counts. The rearrangement joins TRBV28 to TRBJ2-7, with 8 bases fitting TRBD2. The V and J ends lost 6 bases and 6 bases, in that order; junction bases with no gene match: 13. The germline V gene encodes CDR1 MDHEN and CDR2 SYDVKM. The CDR3 is made up of 15 amino acids. The CDR3 DNA is TGTGCCAGCAGCCTCAAGCCCAGCGGGGGCTTCGAGCAGTACTTC. It encodes CASSLKPSGGFEQYF.